Reported below is one T cell receptor (beta chain). The antigen is undetermined. These data come from a study of blood T cells in healthy people across ages. Study results and caveats: Diversity of TCR beta per million T cells declined in a roughly linear way with age.

Per the germline V gene, CDR1 is SGHTA and CDR2 is FQGNSA. CDR3 length: 17 amino acids. The V gene end was trimmed by 5 bases and the J gene end by 4 bases; junction bases not matched to a gene: 11. The use of a sample-barcoded 5' primer and a J-beta primer mix characterized a second PCR of roughly 6 to 11 cycles. All cDNA molecules were each tagged by a template-switch adaptor with 12 random nucleotides. Via MiXCR, TCRdb re-called the 5' RACE reads, giving one row per CDR3 protein. The sample holds about 780,000 distinct CDR3 sequences, more than 35% seen once. The sequenced material came from blood. The V and J genes are TRBV7-2 and TRBJ1-2; 12 positions agree with TRBD1. This sequence originates from an elderly man in good health. The CDR3 sequence is CASSPTGGQGAVYGYTF. Written as DNA, the CDR3 is TGTGCCAGCAGCCCGACCGGGGGACAGGGGGCAGTCTATGGCTACACCTTC. The variable domain in full, completed from reference TRBV7-2 and TRBJ1-2, reads GAGVSQSPSNKVTEKGKDVELRCDPISGHTALYWYRQSLGQGLEFLIYFQGNSAPDKSGLPSDRFSAERTGGSVSTLTIQRTQQEDSAVYLCASSPTGGQGAVYGYTFGSGTRLTVV.